Listed below are T cell receptor beta chains from one sample, sequenced in a study of T cells in Graves' hyperthyroidism and ophthalmopathy. MiXCR, run by TCRdb on the multiplex PCR reads, gives a single entry per CDR3 protein. The sample includes about 600,000 distinct CDR3 sequences, more than 12% of them seen just once. The sequenced sample consisted of blood. The origin of the receptors is a woman in her forties or fifties with Graves' ophthalmopathy. The CDR3 runs from the conserved cysteine through the conserved F or W. Fields, in order: clone size, D gene, J gene, V gene, CDR3 DNA, CDR3 protein. D genes are given only for firm matches. A clone size is listed for some rows: how often the clone was seen (once, few, many), or a class if it is expanded.

NA	NA	TRBJ2-7	TRBV10-3	TGTGCCACCTACCTGAGACAGGTGGGTATGAACGAGCAGTACTTC	CATYLRQVGMNEQYF
many	NA	TRBJ1-5	TRBV28	TGTGCCAGCAGCTCTCCGAGGGGCGAGCTTCAGCCCCAGCATTTT	CASSSPRGELQPQHF
few	TRBD1	TRBJ1-2	TRBV20-1	TGCAGTGCTAGAGATTTCACAGGGGGCCCTGCTATGCGCTACACCTTC	CSARDFTGGPAMRYTF
many	NA	TRBJ2-3	TRBV30	TGTGCCTGGAGTGTACTGAGAGGGCTAAACACAGATACGCAGTATTTT	CAWSVLRGLNTDTQYF
many	NA	TRBJ1-2	TRBV30	TGTGCCTTGACAGCCCCTGGCTACACCTTC	CALTAPGYTF
many	NA	TRBJ2-1	TRBV20-1	TGCAGTGCTAGAGATTCTGGGGCGGGCCGATCCTACAATGAGCAGTTCTTC	CSARDSGAGRSYNEQFF
NA	TRBD2	TRBJ2-2	TRBV20-1	TGCAGTGCCCGCGGGAGCACCGGGGAGCTGTTTTTT	CSARGSTGELFF
few	TRBD1	TRBJ1-6	TRBV20-1	TGCAGTGCTAGGACTGGGACAGGGTATTCACCCCTCCACTTT	CSARTGTGYSPLHF
NA	TRBD2	TRBJ2-1	TRBV5-4	TGTGCCAGCAGCCGAGCGGGAGGGTCCCTATTGGATAATGAGCAGTTCTTC	CASSRAGGSLLDNEQFF
few	TRBD1	TRBJ1-3	TRBV29-1	TGCAGCGCTGACAGGGCCCTCTCTGGAAACACCATATATTTT	CSADRALSGNTIYF
many	NA	TRBJ1-1	TRBV20-1	TGCAGTGCTAGAGCCCAGGACAGAAACACTGAAGCTTTCTTT	CSARAQDRNTEAFF
many	TRBD2	TRBJ2-1	TRBV6-1	TGTGCCAGCAGTGAATTGCTAGCGGGAGCTTTGAACAATGAGCAGTTCTTC	CASSELLAGALNNEQFF
many	NA	TRBJ1-5	TRBV18	TGTGCCAGCTCATTACAACAGGGAAATCAGCCCCAGCATTTT	CASSLQQGNQPQHF
NA	NA	TRBJ2-1	TRBV5-4	TGTGCCAGCAGCGCGGTGGCTAGATCCGACAATGAGCAGTTCTTC	CASSAVARSDNEQFF
NA	TRBD2	TRBJ2-1	TRBV19	TGTGCCAGTAGTGCAGCGGGAGGGAGCTCCTACAATGAGCAGTTCTTC	CASSAAGGSSYNEQFF
NA	NA	TRBJ1-6	TRBV28	TGTGCCAGCAGTTTACCTCAGGGTCGTTCACCCCTCCACTTT	CASSLPQGRSPLHF
NA	TRBD2	TRBJ2-1	TRBV7-2	TGTGCCAGCAGCTTAATCGCTATCGGGGGGAGTCATTTCTTC	CASSLIAIGGSHFF
NA	TRBD2	TRBJ2-7	TRBV24-1	TGTGCCACCAGTGAGCGGACTAGATTAGAAAGCTCCTACAATGAGCAGTACTTC	CATSERTRLESSYNEQYF